The T cell receptor (beta chain) under discussion was sequenced for a study of shared clonotypes between healthy human individuals. General study findings and limits: About 5.2% was the fraction of naive CD4 clonotypes found shared across several donors.

Only in-frame clones appear in the TCRdb table, and some are missing; sequencing was by immunoSEQ multiplex PCR. Among about 2.4 million clones, approximately 94% were seen once, and the ten largest hold about 0.39%. The germline gives CDR1 SGDLS, CDR2 YYNGEE. The CDR3 has 13 amino acids. The trim removed 0 bases at V and 5 bases at J, leaving 0 bases unmatched. In the case of this clone: Its antigen is currently unknown. Other DNA sequences of this sample code for an identical CDR3.

The sample was naive CD4+ T cells from PBMCs. Subset given: CD45RA+ positively selected. The J gene is TRBJ2-5, the V gene TRBV9; 8 bases fit TRBD2. This clonotype was sampled from a man in his late teens or twenties in good health. Some clones in this sample may be carry-over from other donors' samples. DNA of the CDR3: TGTGCCAGCAGCGTAGCGGGGGGGGAGACCCAGTACTTC. Amino acid sequence: CASSVAGGETQYF.